This T cell receptor (beta chain) was obtained from a study of T cells in Graves' hyperthyroidism and ophthalmopathy. Overall study results and limits: Before onset, by a median of about six months, the model predicted ophthalmopathy.

Amplified TCR beta CDR3 regions derived from RNA transcripts. The primer set for the first-round RT-PCR of the TCR CDR3 was HTBI. TCRdb redid the calling of the multiplex PCR reads with MiXCR, one entry per CDR3 protein. The sample yields over 300,000 distinct CDR3 sequences, 14% seen once. Hyperthyroidism was newly diagnosed in patients aged 18 to 65 (duration under 2 months). Clinical symptoms, serum thyroxine, TRAb, thyroid ultrasound and orbital computed tomography established diagnosis. A roughly 9.1 ml volume of fresh peripheral blood provided the PBMCs. This clonotype occurred many times. Its antigen is still unknown. This TCR derives from a woman aged 60-75 years with Graves' hyperthyroidism. Sequencing was performed on blood.

This CDR3 is CSAGAAYNEQFF. CDR3 bases: TGCAGTGCGGGGGCCGCCTACAATGAGCAGTTCTTC. The chain recombines TRBV20-1 with TRBJ2-1; TRBD1 is a possible D gene (6 bases). In germline, CDR1 is DFQATT, CDR2 SNEGSKA (reference sequence). Trimming took off 6 bases at V and 2 bases at J, with 8 bases between the two ends. The CDR3 is 12 amino acids.